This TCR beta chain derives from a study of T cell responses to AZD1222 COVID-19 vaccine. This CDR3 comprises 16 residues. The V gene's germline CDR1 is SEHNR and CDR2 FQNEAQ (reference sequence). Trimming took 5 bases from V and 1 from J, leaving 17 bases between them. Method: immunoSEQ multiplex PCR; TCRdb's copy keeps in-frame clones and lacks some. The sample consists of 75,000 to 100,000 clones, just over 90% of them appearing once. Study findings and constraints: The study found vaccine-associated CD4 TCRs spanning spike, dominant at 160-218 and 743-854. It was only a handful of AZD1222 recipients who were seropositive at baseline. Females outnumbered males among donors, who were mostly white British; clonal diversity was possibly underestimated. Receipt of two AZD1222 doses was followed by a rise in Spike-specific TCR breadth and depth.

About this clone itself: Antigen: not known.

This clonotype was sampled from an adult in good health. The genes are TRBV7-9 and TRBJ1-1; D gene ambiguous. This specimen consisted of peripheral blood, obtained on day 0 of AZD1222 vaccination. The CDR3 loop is CASSQGFGEENTEAFF. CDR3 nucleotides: TGTGCCAGCAGCCAAGGGTTTGGGGAAGAGAACACTGAAGCTTTCTTT.